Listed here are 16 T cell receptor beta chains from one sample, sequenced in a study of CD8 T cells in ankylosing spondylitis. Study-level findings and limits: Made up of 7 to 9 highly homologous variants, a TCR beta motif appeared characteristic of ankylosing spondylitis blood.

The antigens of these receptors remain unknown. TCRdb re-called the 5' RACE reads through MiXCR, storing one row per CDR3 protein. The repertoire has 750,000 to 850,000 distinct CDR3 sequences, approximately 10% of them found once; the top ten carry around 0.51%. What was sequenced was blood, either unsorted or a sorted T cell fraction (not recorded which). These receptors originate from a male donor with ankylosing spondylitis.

CDR3 amino acids: CSAGTSGASYEQYF. The CDR3 coding sequence is TGCAGTGCAGGGACTAGCGGGGCCTCATACGAGCAGTACTTC. The chain is built from TRBV20-1 and TRBJ2-7; 13 bases map to TRBD2. V shed 6 bases and J 4 bases; nucleotides not matched to a gene: 6. This CDR3 is built from 14 residues. Germline V gives CDR1 DFQATT, CDR2 SNEGSKA (reference sequence).

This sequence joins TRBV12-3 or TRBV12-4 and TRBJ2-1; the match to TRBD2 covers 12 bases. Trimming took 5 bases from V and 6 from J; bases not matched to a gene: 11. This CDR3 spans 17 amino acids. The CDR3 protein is CASSPPRLAGAGNEQFF. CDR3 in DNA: TGTGCCAGCAGTCCTCCCAGACTAGCGGGAGCCGGCAATGAGCAGTTCTTC.

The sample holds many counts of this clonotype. In DNA form, the CDR3 reads TGTGCCAGCAGCCACCCGCACGGGGACACAGATACGCAGTATTTT. Its protein product is CASSHPHGDTDTQYF. The chain links TRBV5-6 to TRBJ2-3; maybe TRBD2 (5 bases). V lost 4 bases and J lost 2, with 14 bases in between. CDR3 length: 15 residues. The germline V gene encodes CDR1 SGHDT and CDR2 YYEEEE.

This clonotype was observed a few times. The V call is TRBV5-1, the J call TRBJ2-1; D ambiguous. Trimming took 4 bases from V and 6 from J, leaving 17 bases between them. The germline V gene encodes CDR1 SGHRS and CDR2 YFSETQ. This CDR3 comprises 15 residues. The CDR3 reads CASSQSRPGLNEQFF. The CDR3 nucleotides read TGCGCCAGCAGCCAATCCCGTCCGGGTCTCAATGAGCAGTTCTTC.

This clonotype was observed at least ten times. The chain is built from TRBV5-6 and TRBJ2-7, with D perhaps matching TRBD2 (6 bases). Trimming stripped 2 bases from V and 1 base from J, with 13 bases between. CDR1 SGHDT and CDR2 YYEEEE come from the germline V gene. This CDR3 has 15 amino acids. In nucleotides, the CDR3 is TGTGCCAGCAGCTTATCTGGGACTCCTTCCTACGAGCAGTACTTC. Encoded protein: CASSLSGTPSYEQYF.

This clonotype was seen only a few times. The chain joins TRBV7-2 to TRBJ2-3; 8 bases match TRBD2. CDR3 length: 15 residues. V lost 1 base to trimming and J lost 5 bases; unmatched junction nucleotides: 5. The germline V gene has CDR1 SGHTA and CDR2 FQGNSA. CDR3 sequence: CASSLVALAGDTQYF. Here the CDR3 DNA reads TGTGCCAGCAGCTTAGTAGCTCTAGCGGGAGATACGCAGTATTTT.

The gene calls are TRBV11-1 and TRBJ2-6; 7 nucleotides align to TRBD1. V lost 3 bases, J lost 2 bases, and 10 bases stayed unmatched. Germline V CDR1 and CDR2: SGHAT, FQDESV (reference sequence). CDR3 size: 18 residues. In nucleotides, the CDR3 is TGTGCCAGCAGCTTCGGGCAGGGGGAGTTAGCTGGGGCCAACGTCCTGACTTTC. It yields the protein CASSFGQGELAGANVLTF. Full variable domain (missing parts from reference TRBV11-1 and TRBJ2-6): EAEVAQSPRYKITEKSQAVAFWCDPISGHATLYWYRQILGQGPELLVQFQDESVVDDSQLPKDRFSAERLKGVDSTLKIQPAELGDSAMYLCASSFGQGELAGANVLTFGAGSRLTVL.

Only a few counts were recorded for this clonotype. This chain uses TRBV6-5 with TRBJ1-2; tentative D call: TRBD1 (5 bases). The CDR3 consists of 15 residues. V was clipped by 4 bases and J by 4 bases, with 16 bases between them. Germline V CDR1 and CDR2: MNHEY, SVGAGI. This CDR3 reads CASSFHRSTGYGYTF. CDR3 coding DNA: TGTGCCAGCAGTTTTCACAGGAGTACTGGCTATGGCTACACCTTC.

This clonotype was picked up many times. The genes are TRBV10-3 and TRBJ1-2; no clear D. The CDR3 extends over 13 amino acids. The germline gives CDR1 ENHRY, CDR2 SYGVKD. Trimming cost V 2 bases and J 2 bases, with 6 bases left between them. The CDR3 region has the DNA TGTGCCATCAGTGAGCAGAGAAACTATGGCTACACCTTC. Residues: CAISEQRNYGYTF.

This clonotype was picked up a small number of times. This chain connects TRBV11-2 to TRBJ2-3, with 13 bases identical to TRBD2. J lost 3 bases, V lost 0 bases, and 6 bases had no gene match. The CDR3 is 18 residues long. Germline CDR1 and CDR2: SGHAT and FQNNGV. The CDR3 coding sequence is TGTGCCAGCAGCTTAGAACTAGCGGGAGGGCCCTATACAGATACGCAGTATTTT. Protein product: CASSLELAGGPYTDTQYF.

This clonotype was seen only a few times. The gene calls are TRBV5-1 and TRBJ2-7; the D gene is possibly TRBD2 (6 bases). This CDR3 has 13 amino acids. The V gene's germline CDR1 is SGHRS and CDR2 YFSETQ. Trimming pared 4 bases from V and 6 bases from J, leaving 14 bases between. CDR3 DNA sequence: TGCGCCAGCAGCACTAGCCAAATGAGCGAGCAGTACTTC. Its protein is CASSTSQMSEQYF. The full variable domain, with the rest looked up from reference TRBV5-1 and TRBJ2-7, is KAGVTQTPRYLIKTRGQQVTLSCSPISGHRSVSWYQQTPGQGLQFLFEYFSETQRNKGNFPGRFSGRQFSNSRSEMNVSTLELGDSALYLCASSTSQMSEQYFGPGTRLTVT.

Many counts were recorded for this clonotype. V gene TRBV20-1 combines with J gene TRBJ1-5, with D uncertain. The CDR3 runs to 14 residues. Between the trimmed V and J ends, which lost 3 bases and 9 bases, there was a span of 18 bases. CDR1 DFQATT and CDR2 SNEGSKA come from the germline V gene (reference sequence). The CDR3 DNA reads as TGCAGTGCTAGTGAGGTGAGCTCCTATCGGCCCCAGCATTTT. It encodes CSASEVSSYRPQHF.

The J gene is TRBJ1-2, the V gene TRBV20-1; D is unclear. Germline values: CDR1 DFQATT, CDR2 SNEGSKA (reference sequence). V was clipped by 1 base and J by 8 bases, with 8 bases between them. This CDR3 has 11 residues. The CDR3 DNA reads TGCAGTGCTAGAGGACGGGCGGGCTACACCTTC. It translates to CSARGRAGYTF.

This CDR3 reads CSGFTDYEQYF. DNA for the CDR3: TGCAGCGGATTCACAGACTACGAGCAGTACTTC. The V gene is TRBV29-1, the J gene TRBJ2-7; D gene unclear. The CDR3 is 11 residues long. The germline V and J ends were trimmed by 7 bases and 3 bases, with 10 bases remaining between them. Germline V gene sequence: CDR1 SQVTM, CDR2 ANQGSEA.

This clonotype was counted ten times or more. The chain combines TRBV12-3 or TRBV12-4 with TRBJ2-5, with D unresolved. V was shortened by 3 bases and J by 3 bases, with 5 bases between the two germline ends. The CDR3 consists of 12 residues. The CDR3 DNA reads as TGTGCCAGCAGTTTCGCCGAAGAGACCCAGTACTTC. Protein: CASSFAEETQYF.

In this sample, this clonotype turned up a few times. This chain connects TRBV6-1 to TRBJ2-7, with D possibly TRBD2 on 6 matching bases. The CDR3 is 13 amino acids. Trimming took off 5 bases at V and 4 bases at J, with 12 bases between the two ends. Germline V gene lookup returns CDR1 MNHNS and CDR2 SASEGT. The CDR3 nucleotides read TGTGCCAGCAGTAGGGACTGGGATTACGAGCAGTACTTC. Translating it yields CASSRDWDYEQYF.